Presented here are 29 T cell receptor beta chains from one specimen sequenced in a study of blood T cell repertoires in COVID-19. The assay was immunoSEQ multiplex PCR, and TCRdb's table has in-frame clones only and misses some. The data contain fewer than 250,000 clones, 80% to 90% of them singletons. The sample consisted of peripheral blood. These receptors all stem from a young man with COVID-19, enrolled during active disease.

The V and J genes are TRBV5-4 and TRBJ2-2; TRBD2 matches at 16 bases. The V gene end was trimmed by 3 bases and the J gene end by 6 bases; junction bases not matched to a gene: 5. Germline V gives CDR1 SGHNT, CDR2 YYREEE (reference sequence). The CDR3 has 17 residues. The DNA for the CDR3 is TGTGCCAGCAGCTCGGGACTAGCGGGGGGGCGATCCGGGGAGCTGTTTTTT. Residues: CASSSGLAGGRSGELFF.

This chain uses TRBV25-1 with TRBJ2-7; D perhaps matches TRBD2 (7 bases). The CDR3 length is 15 residues. Germline CDR1 reads MGHDK; CDR2 reads SYGVNS. Between the trimmed V and J ends, which lost 0 bases and 2 bases, there was a span of 11 bases. The CDR3 reads CASSEYRGATYEQYF. The CDR3 DNA reads as TGTGCCAGCAGTGAATACCGGGGGGCTACCTACGAGCAGTACTTC.

The J gene is TRBJ1-4, the V gene TRBV6-5; 7 nucleotides align to TRBD1. The CDR3 is 15 residues long. Trimming at V came to 7 bases and at J to 4 bases, leaving 9 bases not matched to a gene. CDR1 and CDR2 (germline): MNHEY, SVGAGI. The chain's CDR3 is CASNQKGAFNEKLFF. CDR3 DNA sequence: TGTGCCAGCAATCAAAAGGGGGCGTTTAATGAAAAACTGTTTTTT.

The CDR3 DNA reads as TGTGCCAGCAGCCCCGCGGGGGGAAAGCCCTACGAGCAGTACTTC. Residues: CASSPAGGKPYEQYF. This sequence joins TRBV5-4 and TRBJ2-7; TRBD2 matches at 8 bases. V lost 4 bases to trimming and J lost 2 bases; unmatched junction nucleotides: 8. The CDR3 contains 15 residues. The germline V gene encodes CDR1 SGHNT and CDR2 YYREEE (reference sequence).

The chain combines TRBV28 with TRBJ2-3; D might be TRBD2 (5 bases). CDR1 is MDHEN and CDR2 is SYDVKM in the germline V gene. V lost 3 bases and J lost 5, with 12 bases in between. This CDR3 comprises 14 residues. This chain's CDR3 is CASSLAASLDTQYF. CDR3 bases: TGTGCCAGCAGTTTGGCGGCTAGCCTAGATACGCAGTATTTT. Looking up the rest from reference TRBV28 and TRBJ2-3 gives the full variable domain: DVKVTQSSRYLVKRTGEKVFLECVQDMDHENMFWYRQDPGLGLRLIYFSYDVKMKEKGDIPEGYSVSREKKERFSLILESASTNQTSMYLCASSLAASLDTQYFGPGTRLTVL.

The rearrangement links TRBV15 to TRBJ2-1; 9 nucleotides match TRBD1. Trimming cost V 3 bases and J 9 bases; bases outside gene matches: 15. CDR3 length: 17 residues. Germline values: CDR1 LNHNV, CDR2 YYDKDF (reference sequence). DNA for the CDR3: TGTGCCACCAGCAGGAGAACAGGGGGCGGACTTGTAGGTGAGCAGTTCTTC. Protein: CATSRRTGGGLVGEQFF.

The rearrangement joins TRBV24-1 to TRBJ2-3, with D perhaps matching TRBD1 (5 bases). Trimming removed 8 bases at V and 3 bases at J, with 14 bases between. Germline CDR1 KGHDR, CDR2 SFDVKD. CDR3 length: 14 residues. CDR3: CATMAGLRTDTQYF. The CDR3 nucleotides read TGTGCCACCATGGCAGGGCTGAGAACAGATACGCAGTATTTT.

J is TRBJ2-7 and V is TRBV19; TRBD2 is a possible D gene (6 bases). V was shortened by 0 bases and J by 1 base, with 10 bases between the two germline ends. CDR3 length: 15 amino acids. Germline V lookup: CDR1 LNHDA, CDR2 SQIVND (reference sequence). The CDR3 nucleotides read TGTGCCAGTAGTATAGACTCCGGGAGTTCCTACGAGCAGTACTTC. Translating gives CASSIDSGSSYEQYF.

The CDR3 sequence: CASSLVGAVPDSPLHF. DNA for the CDR3: TGTGCCAGCAGCTTAGTTGGGGCCGTACCGGACTCACCCCTCCACTTT. This chain joins TRBV7-6 and TRBJ1-6, with D perhaps matching TRBD1 (5 bases). Germline lookup yields CDR1 SGHVS and CDR2 FNYEAQ. CDR3 length: 16 residues. With 1 base removed from V and 10 bases from J, the gap between germline ends came to 17 bases.

J is TRBJ2-1 and V is TRBV5-1; unclear D gene. CDR1 and CDR2 from the germline V gene are SGHRS and YFSETQ. This CDR3 comprises 13 residues. Trimming took 0 bases from V and 8 from J, leaving 9 bases between them. This chain's CDR3 is CASSLDTGYEQFF. The CDR3 region has the DNA TGCGCCAGCAGCTTGGATACCGGGTATGAGCAGTTCTTC.

The genes are TRBV5-1 and TRBJ2-1, with a tentative D call TRBD2 (6 bases). Per the germline V gene, CDR1 is SGHRS and CDR2 is YFSETQ. The germline V and J ends were trimmed by 0 bases and 12 bases, with 13 bases remaining between them. The length of the CDR3 is 13 residues. The CDR3 loop is CASSLGGRRVQFF. The CDR3 DNA reads TGCGCCAGCAGCTTGGGGGGTAGGAGGGTGCAGTTCTTC.

The rearrangement links TRBV7-9 to TRBJ2-7; 11 bases fit TRBD1. The junction had 7 bases not matched to a gene; V was cut back by 6 bases and J by 6 bases. Germline V gene lookup returns CDR1 SEHNR and CDR2 FQNEAQ (reference sequence). The length of the CDR3 is 14 residues. DNA for the CDR3: TGTGCCAGCAGTTTCCTAGGACAGGGGGCCGAGCAGTACTTC. Residues: CASSFLGQGAEQYF. The complete variable domain, with remaining parts taken from reference TRBV7-9 and TRBJ2-7, reads DTGVSQNPRHKITKRGQNVTFRCDPISEHNRLYWYRQTLGQGPEFLTYFQNEAQLEKSRLLSDRFSAERPKGSFSTLEIQRTEQGDSAMYLCASSFLGQGAEQYFGPGTRLTVT.

The chain combines TRBV7-2 with TRBJ2-1; 10 positions match TRBD1. J lost 7 bases, V lost 7 bases, and 7 bases had no gene match. The germline V gene encodes CDR1 SGHTA and CDR2 FQGNSA. This CDR3 comprises 14 residues. CDR3 in DNA: TGTGCCAGCACCCGGGACAGGGGTAGGAATGAGCAGTTCTTC. It codes for CASTRDRGRNEQFF.

V gene TRBV10-3 combines with J gene TRBJ2-2; TRBD2 matches at 7 bases. Per germline, CDR1 ENHRY and CDR2 SYGVKD. There are 14 residues in the CDR3. V lost 6 bases, J lost 7 bases, and 8 bases stayed unmatched. The CDR3 reads CAISPGLVGGELFF. In nucleotides, the CDR3 is TGTGCCATCAGCCCTGGACTAGTGGGCGGGGAGCTGTTTTTT.

A single count supports this clone. The chain recombines TRBV6-6 with TRBJ1-2; 9 bases align to TRBD1. CDR3 size: 16 residues. The germline V gene has CDR1 MNHNY and CDR2 SVGAGI (reference sequence). Losses at the gene ends were 0 bases for V and 8 bases for J; bases not matched to a gene: 10. The CDR3 DNA follows: TGTGCCAGCAGTTACTCGAGAGGTTGGGACAGGGAAGGCTACACCTTC. This gives the protein CASSYSRGWDREGYTF.

The chain uses TRBV19 and TRBJ1-3; tentatively, D is TRBD1 (5 bases). The CDR3 sequence is 16 residues long. V lost 3 bases, J lost 0 bases, and 12 bases lay in between. The germline CDR1 and CDR2 sequences are LNHDA and SQIVND (reference sequence). Here the CDR3 reads CASSIDSHVSGNTIYF. The DNA of the CDR3 is TGTGCCAGTAGTATTGACAGCCATGTCTCTGGAAACACCATATATTTT.

The chain combines TRBV6-5 with TRBJ2-7; 7 bases agree with TRBD2. With 0 bases clipped from V and 4 bases from J, the junction kept 6 bases outside the gene matches. Germline CDR1 and CDR2: MNHEY and SVGAGI. The CDR3 extends over 15 amino acids. The CDR3 reads CASSYSAGAPYEQYF. The CDR3 nucleotides read TGTGCCAGCAGTTACTCTGCGGGAGCCCCTTACGAGCAGTACTTC.

This sequence joins TRBV30 and TRBJ2-1, with D unclear. Germline lookup yields CDR1 GTSNPN and CDR2 SVGIG (reference sequence). V dropped 3 bases and J dropped 2 bases, with 8 bases sitting between them. The CDR3 consists of 13 residues. CDR3 coding DNA: TGTGCCTGGAGGGAGAATACCTACAATGAGCAGTTCTTC. It is translated as CAWRENTYNEQFF.

The table lists this clone with a count of one. The chain joins TRBV2 to TRBJ2-1; TRBD2 agrees at 10 bases. The junction had 23 bases not matched to a gene; V was cut back by 6 bases and J by 9 bases. Germline values: CDR1 SNHLY, CDR2 FYNNEI. The CDR3 runs to 19 residues. CDR3 nucleotide sequence: TGTGCCAGCAGACAACGGTGGGCAAGCGGGAGGGCGGTTGGCCGTGAGCAGTTCTTC. It is translated as CASRQRWASGRAVGREQFF.

CDR3 DNA: TGTGCCAGCAGCTTGAGACAGGAGCCCTACGAGCAGTACTTC. Residues: CASSLRQEPYEQYF. The J gene is TRBJ2-7, the V gene TRBV7-8, with D perhaps matching TRBD1 (6 bases). Per germline, CDR1 SGHVS and CDR2 FQNEAQ. Trimming cost V 3 bases and J 2 bases, with 11 bases left between them. The CDR3 extends over 14 amino acids.

This chain joins TRBV5-4 and TRBJ2-3, with TRBD2 matching 12 bases. The CDR3 runs 15 residues. Germline CDR1 SGHNT, CDR2 YYREEE (reference sequence). Losses at the gene ends were 3 bases for V and 7 bases for J; bases not matched to a gene: 6. This CDR3 is CASSSSSGGGNTQYF. CDR3 coding DNA: TGTGCCAGCAGCTCCTCTAGCGGGGGGGGCAATACGCAGTATTTT.

This chain connects TRBV4-1 to TRBJ2-7; D gene ambiguous. The V gene's germline CDR1 is MGHRA and CDR2 YSYEKL. There are 13 residues in the CDR3. V gave up 1 base and J gave up 4 bases, with 8 bases separating them. The CDR3: CASSQGPLYEQYF. CDR3 DNA: TGCGCCAGCAGCCAAGGGCCTCTGTACGAGCAGTACTTC.

This sequence joins TRBV9 and TRBJ2-5, with 7 bases fitting TRBD1. The V gene's germline CDR1 is SGDLS and CDR2 YYNGEE. The CDR3 consists of 16 residues. V lost 0 bases and J lost 1; bases outside the gene matches: 6. CDR3 amino acids: CASSVATNRGQETQYF. CDR3 nucleotides: TGTGCCAGCAGCGTAGCCACTAACAGGGGCCAAGAGACCCAGTACTTC.

V usage is TRBV24-1 and J usage is TRBJ2-3; weak D call: TRBD2 (5 bases). The CDR3 runs 16 residues. Germline V gene lookup returns CDR1 KGHDR and CDR2 SFDVKD. The V end lost 1 base, the J end lost 1 base, and 11 bases lay between the germline ends. The CDR3 DNA follows: TGTGCCACCAGTGATTTTCCCGGGGTGGGCACAGATACGCAGTATTTT. Translation: CATSDFPGVGTDTQYF.

The gene calls are TRBV4-1 and TRBJ2-1; TRBD2 matches at 9 bases. Germline V gives CDR1 MGHRA, CDR2 YSYEKL. Trimming removed 2 bases from V and 4 bases from J; junction bases left unmatched: 3. This CDR3 has 15 amino acids. The CDR3, as DNA: TGCGCCAGCAGCCAAAGCGGGAGGTCATACAATGAGCAGTTCTTC. Protein: CASSQSGRSYNEQFF.

V and J are TRBV5-4 and TRBJ2-7, with 11 nucleotides matching TRBD1. The CDR3 is 15 amino acids. V shed 4 bases and J 0 bases; nucleotides not matched to a gene: 3. Germline V gene data show CDR1 as SGHNT and CDR2 as YYREEE (reference sequence). The CDR3 coding sequence is TGTGCCAGCAGCCCCGGGACAGGGGGCTCCTACGAGCAGTACTTC. Protein: CASSPGTGGSYEQYF.

The chain employs TRBV9 and TRBJ1-1, with D perhaps TRBD1 (6 bases). V was cut by 0 bases and J by 3 bases, with 12 bases left in between. This CDR3 has 15 amino acids. Per the germline V gene, CDR1 is SGDLS and CDR2 is YYNGEE. CDR3 in amino acids: CASSVEGVLDTEAFF. The CDR3 coding sequence is TGTGCCAGCAGCGTAGAGGGGGTGTTAGACACTGAAGCTTTCTTT.

The genes are TRBV6-5 and TRBJ2-3; possible D gene TRBD2, 6 bases. V was shortened by 6 bases and J by 2 bases, with 15 bases between the two germline ends. Germline V CDR1 and CDR2: MNHEY, SVGAGI. The CDR3 contains 15 residues. The CDR3 is CASRGTPVATDTQYF. The CDR3 region has the DNA TGTGCCAGCAGGGGGACTCCAGTGGCCACAGATACGCAGTATTTT.

This clone was seen a single time. The V call is TRBV14, the J call TRBJ2-3, with 8 bases lining up with TRBD1. Germline V gives CDR1 SGHDN, CDR2 FVKESK. The CDR3 runs 19 residues. Trimming took 3 bases from V and 3 from J; bases not matched to a gene: 17. DNA for the CDR3: TGTGCCAGCAGCCAGACCTTAAAGTCAGGGGGCAGGCTGACAGATACGCAGTATTTT. This gives the protein CASSQTLKSGGRLTDTQYF.